This note documents a single T cell receptor beta chain sequence. Its antigen is not known. CDR3 size: 16 residues. V was clipped by 8 bases and J by 2 bases; unmatched bases: 15. Germline CDR1 reads SNHLY; CDR2 reads FYNNEI. The data belong to a study of cytomegalovirus exposure and HLA in healthy donors. Points from the study as a whole: Under in vitro conditions, three CMV-associated chains were confirmed as specific for CMV antigens. One variant, a missense change in DCLRE1C, was linked in a later analysis to TCR beta V- and J-gene trimming.

The PCR was carried out with 60 Vbeta primers and 13 Jbeta primers. The assay was immunoSEQ multiplex PCR, and TCRdb's table has in-frame clones only and misses some. The sample lists approximately 170,000 clones; roughly 80% were seen once. This receptor was obtained from a male donor in good health and CMV-seronegative. The sample consisted of PBMCs. The chain has TRBV2 and TRBJ2-7; 7 nucleotides match TRBD2. CDR3 bases: TGTGCCAGCTCGGTCAACAGCGGGAAAAAGCCCTACGAGCAGTACTTC. Its translation is CASSVNSGKKPYEQYF.